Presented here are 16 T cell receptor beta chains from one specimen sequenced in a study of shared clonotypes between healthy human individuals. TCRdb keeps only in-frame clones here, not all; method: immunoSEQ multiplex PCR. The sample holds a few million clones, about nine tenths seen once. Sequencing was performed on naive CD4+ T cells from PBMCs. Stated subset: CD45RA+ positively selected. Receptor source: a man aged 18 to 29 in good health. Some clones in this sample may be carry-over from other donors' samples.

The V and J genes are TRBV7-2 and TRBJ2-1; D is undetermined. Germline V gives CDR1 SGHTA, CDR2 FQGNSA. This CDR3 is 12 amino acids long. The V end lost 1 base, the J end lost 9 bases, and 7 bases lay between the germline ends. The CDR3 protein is CASSLEGGEQFF. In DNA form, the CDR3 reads TGTGCCAGCAGCTTAGAAGGCGGTGAGCAGTTCTTC.

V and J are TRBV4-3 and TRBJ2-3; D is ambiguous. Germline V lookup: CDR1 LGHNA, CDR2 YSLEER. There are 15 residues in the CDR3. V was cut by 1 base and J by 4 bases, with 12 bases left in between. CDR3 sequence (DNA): TGCGCCAGCAGCCAAGGTGAAGGGTCAGCAGATACGCAGTATTTT. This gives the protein CASSQGEGSADTQYF.

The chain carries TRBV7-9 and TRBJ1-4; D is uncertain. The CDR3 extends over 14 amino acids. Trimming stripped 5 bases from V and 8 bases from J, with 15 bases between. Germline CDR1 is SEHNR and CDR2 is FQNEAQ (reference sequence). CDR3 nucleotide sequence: TGTGCCAGCAGCGAAGCCGGGATTGGGGAAAAACTGTTTTTT. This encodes CASSEAGIGEKLFF.

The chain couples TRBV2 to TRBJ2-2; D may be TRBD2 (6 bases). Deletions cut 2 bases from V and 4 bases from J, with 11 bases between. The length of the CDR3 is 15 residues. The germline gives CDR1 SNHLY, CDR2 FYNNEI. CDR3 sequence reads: CASSEIAEGTGELFF. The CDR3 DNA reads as TGTGCCAGCAGTGAAATAGCGGAGGGCACCGGGGAGCTGTTTTTT.

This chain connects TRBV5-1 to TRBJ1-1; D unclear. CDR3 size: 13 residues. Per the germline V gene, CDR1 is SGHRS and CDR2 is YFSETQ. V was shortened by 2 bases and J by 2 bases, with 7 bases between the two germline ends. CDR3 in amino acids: CASSFTDNTEAFF. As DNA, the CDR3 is TGCGCCAGCAGCTTTACAGATAACACTGAAGCTTTCTTT.

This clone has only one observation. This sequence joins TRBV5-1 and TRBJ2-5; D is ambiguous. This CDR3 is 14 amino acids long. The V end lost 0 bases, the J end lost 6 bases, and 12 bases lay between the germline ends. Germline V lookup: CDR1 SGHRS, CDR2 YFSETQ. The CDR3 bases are TGCGCCAGCAGCTTGGGGGGTCTAGGGCAGACCCAGTACTTC. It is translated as CASSLGGLGQTQYF.

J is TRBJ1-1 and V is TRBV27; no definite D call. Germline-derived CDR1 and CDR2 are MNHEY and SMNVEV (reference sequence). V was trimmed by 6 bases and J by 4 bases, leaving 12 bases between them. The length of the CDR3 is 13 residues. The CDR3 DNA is TGTGCCAGCAGGTGGTCGCGGGCCACTGAAGCTTTCTTT. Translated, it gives CASRWSRATEAFF.

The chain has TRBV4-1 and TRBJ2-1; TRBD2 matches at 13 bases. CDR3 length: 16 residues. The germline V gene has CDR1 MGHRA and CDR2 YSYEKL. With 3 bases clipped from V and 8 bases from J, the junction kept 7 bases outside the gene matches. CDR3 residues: CASSQGLAGSGDEQFF. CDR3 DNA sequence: TGCGCCAGCAGCCAGGGACTAGCGGGATCAGGGGATGAGCAGTTCTTC.

Here the CDR3 reads CASSLGRGQGGYTF. The DNA of the CDR3 is TGTGCCAGCAGCTTGGGCCGGGGGCAGGGTGGCTACACCTTC. The rearrangement links TRBV5-6 to TRBJ1-2; TRBD1 is a possible D gene (6 bases). CDR3 length equals 14 residues. Germline values: CDR1 SGHDT, CDR2 YYEEEE. The ends were cut back, 0 bases at V and 7 bases at J, with 13 bases in the middle.

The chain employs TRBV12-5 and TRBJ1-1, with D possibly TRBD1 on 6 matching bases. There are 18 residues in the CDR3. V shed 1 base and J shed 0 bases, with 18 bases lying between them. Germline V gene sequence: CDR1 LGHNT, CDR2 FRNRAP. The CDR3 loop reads CASGLERGDRLMNTEAFF. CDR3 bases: TGTGCTAGTGGTTTGGAAAGGGGGGATCGGCTCATGAACACTGAAGCTTTCTTT.

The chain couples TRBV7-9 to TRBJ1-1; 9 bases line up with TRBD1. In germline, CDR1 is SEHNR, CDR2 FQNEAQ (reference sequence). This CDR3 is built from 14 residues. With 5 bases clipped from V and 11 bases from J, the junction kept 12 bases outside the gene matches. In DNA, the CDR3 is TGTGCCAGCAGCCGCTCTGGGACAGGGTTGGGCGCTTTCTTT. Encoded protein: CASSRSGTGLGAFF.

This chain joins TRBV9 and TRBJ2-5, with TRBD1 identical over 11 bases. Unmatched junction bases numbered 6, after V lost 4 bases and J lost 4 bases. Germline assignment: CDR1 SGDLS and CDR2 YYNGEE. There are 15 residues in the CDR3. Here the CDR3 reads CASSPQGQGAETQYF. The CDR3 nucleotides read TGTGCCAGCAGCCCTCAAGGACAGGGGGCAGAGACCCAGTACTTC. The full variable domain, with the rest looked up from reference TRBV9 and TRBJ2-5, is DSGVTQTPKHLITATGQRVTLRCSPRSGDLSVYWYQQSLDQGLQFLIQYYNGEERAKGNILERFSAQQFPDLHSELNLSSLELGDSALYFCASSPQGQGAETQYFGPGTRLLVL.

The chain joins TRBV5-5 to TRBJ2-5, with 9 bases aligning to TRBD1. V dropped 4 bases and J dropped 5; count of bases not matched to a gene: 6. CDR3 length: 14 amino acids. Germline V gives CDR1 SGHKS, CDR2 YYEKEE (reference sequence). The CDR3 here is CASSLQGAGETQYF. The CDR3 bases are TGTGCCAGCAGCCTACAGGGGGCTGGGGAGACCCAGTACTTC. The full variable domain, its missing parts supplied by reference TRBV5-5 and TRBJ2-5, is DAGVTQSPTHLIKTRGQQVTLRCSPISGHKSVSWYQQVLGQGPQFIFQYYEKEERGRGNFPDRFSARQFPNYSSELNVNALLLGDSALYLCASSLQGAGETQYFGPGTRLLVL.

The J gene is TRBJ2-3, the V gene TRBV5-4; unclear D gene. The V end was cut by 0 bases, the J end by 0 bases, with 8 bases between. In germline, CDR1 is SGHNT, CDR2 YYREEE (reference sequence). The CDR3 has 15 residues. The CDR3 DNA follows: TGTGCCAGCAGCTTGGCTCCGGTTAGCACAGATACGCAGTATTTT. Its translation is CASSLAPVSTDTQYF.

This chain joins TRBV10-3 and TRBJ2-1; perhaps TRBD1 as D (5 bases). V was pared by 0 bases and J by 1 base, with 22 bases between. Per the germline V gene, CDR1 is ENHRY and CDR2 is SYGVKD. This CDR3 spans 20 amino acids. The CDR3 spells CAISESAGRSGQWSYNEQFF. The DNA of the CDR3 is TGTGCCATCAGTGAGTCGGCCGGCAGATCAGGGCAGTGGTCCTACAATGAGCAGTTCTTC.

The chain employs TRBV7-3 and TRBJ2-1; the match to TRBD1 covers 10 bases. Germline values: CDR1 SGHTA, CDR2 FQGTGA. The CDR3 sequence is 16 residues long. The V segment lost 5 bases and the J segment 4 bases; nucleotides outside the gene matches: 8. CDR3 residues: CASSPSGQGSYNEQFF. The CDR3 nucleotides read TGTGCCAGCAGCCCTTCGGGACAGGGGTCTTACAATGAGCAGTTCTTC.